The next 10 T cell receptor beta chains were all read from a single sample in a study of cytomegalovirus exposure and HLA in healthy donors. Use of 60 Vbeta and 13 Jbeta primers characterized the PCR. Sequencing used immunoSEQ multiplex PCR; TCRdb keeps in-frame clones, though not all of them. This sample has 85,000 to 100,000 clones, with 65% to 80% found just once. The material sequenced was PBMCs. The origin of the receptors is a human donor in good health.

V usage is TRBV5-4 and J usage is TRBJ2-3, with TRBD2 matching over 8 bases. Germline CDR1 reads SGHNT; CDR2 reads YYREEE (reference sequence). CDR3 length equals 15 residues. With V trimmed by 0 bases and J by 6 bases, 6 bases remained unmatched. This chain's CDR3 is CASSLDGGGSDTQYF. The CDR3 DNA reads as TGTGCCAGCAGCTTGGACGGGGGGGGATCGGATACGCAGTATTTT.

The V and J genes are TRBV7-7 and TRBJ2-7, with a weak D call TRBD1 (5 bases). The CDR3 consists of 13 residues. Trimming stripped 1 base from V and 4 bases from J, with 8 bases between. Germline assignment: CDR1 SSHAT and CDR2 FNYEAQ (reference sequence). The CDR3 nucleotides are TGTGCCAGCAGCTTAGTTCCAGGGTACGAGCAGTACTTC. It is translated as CASSLVPGYEQYF.

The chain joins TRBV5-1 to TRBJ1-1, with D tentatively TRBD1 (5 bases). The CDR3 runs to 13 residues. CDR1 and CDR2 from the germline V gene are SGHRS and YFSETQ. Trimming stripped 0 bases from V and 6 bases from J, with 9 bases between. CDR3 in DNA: TGCGCCAGCAGCTTGGCAGGGATCGCTGAAGCTTTCTTT. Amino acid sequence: CASSLAGIAEAFF.

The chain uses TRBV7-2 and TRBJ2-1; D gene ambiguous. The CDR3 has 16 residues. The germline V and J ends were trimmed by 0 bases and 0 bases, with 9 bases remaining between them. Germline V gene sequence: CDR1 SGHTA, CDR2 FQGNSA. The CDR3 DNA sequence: TGTGCCAGCAGCTTAGCACGTATGAGCTCCTACAATGAGCAGTTCTTC. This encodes CASSLARMSSYNEQFF.

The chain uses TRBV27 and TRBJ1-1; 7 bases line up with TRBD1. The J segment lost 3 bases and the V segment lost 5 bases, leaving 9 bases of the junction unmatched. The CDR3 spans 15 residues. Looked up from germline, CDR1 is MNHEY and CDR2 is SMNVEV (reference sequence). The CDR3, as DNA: TGTGCCAGCAGTCTACAGGGGACGAGGCACACTGAAGCTTTCTTT. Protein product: CASSLQGTRHTEAFF.

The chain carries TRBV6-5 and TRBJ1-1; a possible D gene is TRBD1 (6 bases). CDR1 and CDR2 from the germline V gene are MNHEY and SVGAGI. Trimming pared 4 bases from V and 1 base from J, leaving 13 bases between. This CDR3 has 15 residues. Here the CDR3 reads CASSSQGKGNTEAFF. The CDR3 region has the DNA TGTGCCAGCAGTTCTCAGGGGAAGGGGAACACTGAAGCTTTCTTT.

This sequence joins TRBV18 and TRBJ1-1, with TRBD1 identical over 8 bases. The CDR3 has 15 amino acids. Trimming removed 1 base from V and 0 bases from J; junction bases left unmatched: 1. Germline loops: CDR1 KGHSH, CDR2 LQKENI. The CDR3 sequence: CASSPLTGVNTEAFF. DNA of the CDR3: TGTGCCAGCTCACCACTGACAGGGGTGAACACTGAAGCTTTCTTT.

Here the CDR3 DNA reads TGTGCCAGCAGCCAAGTATTCCTAGCGGGAGCCGGGGAGCTGTTTTTT. This translates into CASSQVFLAGAGELFF. The rearrangement links TRBV14 to TRBJ2-2, with 10 bases lining up with TRBD2. Germline-derived CDR1 and CDR2 are SGHDN and FVKESK. With 1 base clipped from V and 6 bases from J, the junction kept 5 bases outside the gene matches. The CDR3 spans 16 residues.

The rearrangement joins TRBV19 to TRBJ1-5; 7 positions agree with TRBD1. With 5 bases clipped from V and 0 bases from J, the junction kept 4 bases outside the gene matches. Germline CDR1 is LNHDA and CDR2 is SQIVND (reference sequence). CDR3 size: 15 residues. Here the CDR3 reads CASSVTGDSNQPQHF. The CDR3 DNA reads TGTGCCAGTAGTGTCACAGGGGATAGCAATCAGCCCCAGCATTTT.

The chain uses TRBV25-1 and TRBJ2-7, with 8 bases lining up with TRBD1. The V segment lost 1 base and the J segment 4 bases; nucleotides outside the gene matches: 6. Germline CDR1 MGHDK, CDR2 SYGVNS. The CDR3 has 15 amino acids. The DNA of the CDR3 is TGTGCCAGCAGTGAATCCGGGACAGGTGCTTACGAGCAGTACTTC. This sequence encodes CASSESGTGAYEQYF.